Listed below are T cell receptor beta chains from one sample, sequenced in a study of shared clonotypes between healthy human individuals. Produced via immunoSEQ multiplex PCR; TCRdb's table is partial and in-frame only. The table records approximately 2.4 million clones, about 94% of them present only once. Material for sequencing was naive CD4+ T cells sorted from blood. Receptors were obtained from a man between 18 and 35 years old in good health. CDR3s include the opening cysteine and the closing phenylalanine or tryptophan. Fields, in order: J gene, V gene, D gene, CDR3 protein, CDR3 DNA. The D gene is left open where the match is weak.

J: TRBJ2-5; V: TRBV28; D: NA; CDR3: CASSPTEPKSPQYF; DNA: TGTGCCAGCAGTCCGACAGAGCCCAAGAGTCCCCAGTACTTC
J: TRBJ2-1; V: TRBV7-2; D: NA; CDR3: CASSSGGGRANEQFF; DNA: TGTGCCAGCAGTTCAGGGGGCGGGAGGGCGAATGAGCAGTTCTTC
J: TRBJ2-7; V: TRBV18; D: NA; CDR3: CASSPRGYEQYF; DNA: TGTGCCAGCTCACCGCGGGGCTACGAGCAGTACTTC
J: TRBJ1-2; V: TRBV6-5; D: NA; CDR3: CASSYSAGGNYGYTF; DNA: TGTGCCAGCAGTTACTCGGCCGGGGGGAACTATGGCTACACCTTC
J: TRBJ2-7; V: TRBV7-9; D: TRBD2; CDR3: CASRNSGTSYEQYF; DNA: TGTGCCAGCAGAAATAGCGGGACCTCCTACGAGCAGTACTTC
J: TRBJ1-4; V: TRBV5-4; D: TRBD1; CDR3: CASSLGGTGGTEKLFF; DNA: TGTGCCAGCAGCTTGGGCGGGACAGGGGGCACAGAAAAACTGTTTTTT
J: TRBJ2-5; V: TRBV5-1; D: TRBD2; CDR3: CASSLEVGGETQYF; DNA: TGCGCCAGCAGCTTGGAAGTGGGAGGGGAGACCCAGTACTTC
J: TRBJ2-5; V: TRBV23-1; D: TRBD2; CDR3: CASSPPERGIMLEKETQYF; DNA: TGCGCCAGCAGTCCCCCTGAGCGGGGGATTATGTTGGAGAAAGAGACCCAGTACTTC
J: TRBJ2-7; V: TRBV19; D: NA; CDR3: CASSIGPTTYEQYF; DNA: TGTGCCAGTAGTATCGGTCCGACCACCTACGAGCAGTACTTC
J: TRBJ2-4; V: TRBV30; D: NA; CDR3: CAWTDQGLPNIQYF; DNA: TGTGCCTGGACGGACCAGGGCCTCCCAAACATTCAGTACTTC
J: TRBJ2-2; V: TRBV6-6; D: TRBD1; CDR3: CASRSDRGRDTGELFF; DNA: TGTGCCAGCAGGTCCGACAGGGGGAGGGACACCGGGGAGCTGTTTTTT
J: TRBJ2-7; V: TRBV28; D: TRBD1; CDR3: CASKHRDRGYEQYF; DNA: TGTGCCAGCAAACACCGGGACAGGGGGTACGAGCAGTACTTC
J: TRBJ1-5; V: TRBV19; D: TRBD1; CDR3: CASSIQGARDQPQHF; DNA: TGTGCCAGTAGTATACAGGGGGCTAGGGATCAGCCCCAGCATTTT
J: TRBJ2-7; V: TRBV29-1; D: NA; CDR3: CSAVSSGRRLSYEQYF; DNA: TGCAGCGCCGTCTCCTCGGGGCGGAGATTATCCTACGAGCAGTACTTC
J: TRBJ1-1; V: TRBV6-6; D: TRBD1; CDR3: CASSYPTGGGTEAFF; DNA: TGTGCCAGCAGTTACCCGACAGGGGGCGGGACTGAAGCTTTCTTT
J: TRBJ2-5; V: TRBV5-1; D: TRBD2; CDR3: CASSLTAGSETQYF; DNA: TGCGCCAGCAGCTTGACAGCGGGAAGCGAGACCCAGTACTTC
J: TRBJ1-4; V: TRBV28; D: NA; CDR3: CASSPLGSATEKLFF; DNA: TGTGCCAGCAGTCCCCTTGGCTCAGCGACGGAAAAACTGTTTTTT
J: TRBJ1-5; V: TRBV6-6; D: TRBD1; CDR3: CASSRQGQQPQHF; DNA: TGTGCCAGCAGTCGACAGGGGCAACAGCCCCAGCATTTT
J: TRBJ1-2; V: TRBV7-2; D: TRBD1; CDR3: CASSLGATGLYGYTF; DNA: TGTGCCAGCAGCTTAGGGGCGACAGGGCTCTATGGCTACACCTTC
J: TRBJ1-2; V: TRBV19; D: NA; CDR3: CASSGQPRDYGYTF; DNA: TGTGCCAGTAGCGGACAGCCCCGAGACTATGGCTACACCTTC
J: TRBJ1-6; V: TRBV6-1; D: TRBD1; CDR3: CASTIQGAGGSPLHF; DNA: TGTGCCAGCACAATACAGGGGGCGGGGGGTTCACCCCTCCACTTT
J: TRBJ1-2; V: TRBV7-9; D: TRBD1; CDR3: CASSLGRTGGTGYTF; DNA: TGTGCCAGCAGCTTAGGACGGACAGGGGGGACTGGCTACACCTTC
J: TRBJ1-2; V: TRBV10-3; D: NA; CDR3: CAISEEGPHYGYTF; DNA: TGTGCCATCAGTGAAGAGGGACCCCACTATGGCTACACCTTC
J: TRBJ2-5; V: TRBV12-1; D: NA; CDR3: CASSPGREQYF; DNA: TGTGCCAGCAGCCCCGGTAGAGAGCAGTACTTC
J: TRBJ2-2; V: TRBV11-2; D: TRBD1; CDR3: CASSLAGTANTGELFF; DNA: TGTGCCAGCAGCTTAGCCGGGACAGCGAACACCGGGGAGCTGTTTTTT
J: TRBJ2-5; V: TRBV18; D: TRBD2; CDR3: CASSPVVQGRGEQYF; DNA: TGTGCCAGCTCACCAGTGGTACAAGGGCGGGGGGAGCAGTACTTC
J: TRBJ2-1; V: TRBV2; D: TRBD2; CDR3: CASSETSGMGVNEQFF; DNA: TGTGCCAGCAGTGAAACTAGCGGGATGGGTGTGAATGAGCAGTTCTTC
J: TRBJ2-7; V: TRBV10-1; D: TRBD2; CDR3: CASSGLAGVGHEQYF; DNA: TGCGCCAGCAGTGGCCTAGCGGGAGTCGGGCACGAGCAGTACTTC